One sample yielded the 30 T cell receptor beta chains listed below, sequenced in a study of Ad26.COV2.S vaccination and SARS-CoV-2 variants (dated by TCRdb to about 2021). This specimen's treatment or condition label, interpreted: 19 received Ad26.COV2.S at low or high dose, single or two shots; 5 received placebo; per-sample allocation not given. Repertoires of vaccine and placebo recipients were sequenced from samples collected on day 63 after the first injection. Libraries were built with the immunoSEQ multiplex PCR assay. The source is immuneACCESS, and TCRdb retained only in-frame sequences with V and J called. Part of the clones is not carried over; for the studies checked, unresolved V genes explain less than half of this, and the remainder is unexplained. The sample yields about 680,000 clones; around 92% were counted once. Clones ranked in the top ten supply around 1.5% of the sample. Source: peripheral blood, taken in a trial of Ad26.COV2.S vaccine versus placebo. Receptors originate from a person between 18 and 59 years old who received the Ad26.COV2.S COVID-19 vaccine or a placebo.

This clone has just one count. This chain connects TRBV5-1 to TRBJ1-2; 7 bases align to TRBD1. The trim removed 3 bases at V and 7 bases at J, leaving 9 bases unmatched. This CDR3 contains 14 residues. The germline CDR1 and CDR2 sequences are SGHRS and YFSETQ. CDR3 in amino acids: CASSSRQGRSGYTF. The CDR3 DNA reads TGCGCCAGCAGCTCCCGACAGGGAAGAAGTGGCTACACCTTC.

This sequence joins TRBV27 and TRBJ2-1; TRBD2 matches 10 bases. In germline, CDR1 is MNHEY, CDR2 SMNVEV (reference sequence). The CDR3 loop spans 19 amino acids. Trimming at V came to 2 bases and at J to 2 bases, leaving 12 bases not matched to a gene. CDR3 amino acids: CASSLGSPSGSPTYNEQFF. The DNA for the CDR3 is TGTGCCAGCAGTTTAGGATCCCCTAGCGGGAGTCCCACCTACAATGAGCAGTTCTTC.

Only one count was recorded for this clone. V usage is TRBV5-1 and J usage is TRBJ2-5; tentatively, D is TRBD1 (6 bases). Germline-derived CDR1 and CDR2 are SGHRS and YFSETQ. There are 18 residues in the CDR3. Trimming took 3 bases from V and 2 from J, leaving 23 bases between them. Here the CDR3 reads CASSYGAGAGTIQETQYF. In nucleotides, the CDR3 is TGCGCCAGCAGCTACGGGGCTGGGGCAGGGACAATACAAGAGACCCAGTACTTC. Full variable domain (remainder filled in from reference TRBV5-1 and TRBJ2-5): KAGVTQTPRYLIKTRGQQVTLSCSPISGHRSVSWYQQTPGQGLQFLFEYFSETQRNKGNFPGRFSGRQFSNSRSEMNVSTLELGDSALYLCASSYGAGAGTIQETQYFGPGTRLLVL.

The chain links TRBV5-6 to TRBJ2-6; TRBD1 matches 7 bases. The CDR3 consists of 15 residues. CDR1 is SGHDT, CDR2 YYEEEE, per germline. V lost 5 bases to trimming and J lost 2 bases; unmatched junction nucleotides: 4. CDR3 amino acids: CASRITGAGANVLTF. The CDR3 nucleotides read TGTGCCAGCAGGATCACAGGGGCTGGGGCCAACGTCCTGACTTTC. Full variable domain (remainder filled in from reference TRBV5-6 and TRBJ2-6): DAGVTQSPTHLIKTRGQQVTLRCSPKSGHDTVSWYQQALGQGPQFIFQYYEEEERQRGNFPDRFSGHQFPNYSSELNVNALLLGDSALYLCASRITGAGANVLTFGAGSRLTVL.

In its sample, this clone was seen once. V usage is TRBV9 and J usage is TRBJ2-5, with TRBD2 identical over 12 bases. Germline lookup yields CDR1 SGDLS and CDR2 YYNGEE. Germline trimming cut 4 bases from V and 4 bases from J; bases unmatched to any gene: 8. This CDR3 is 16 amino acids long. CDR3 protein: CASSPRLAGERETQYF. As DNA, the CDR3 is TGTGCCAGCAGCCCCCGACTAGCGGGGGAAAGAGAGACCCAGTACTTC.

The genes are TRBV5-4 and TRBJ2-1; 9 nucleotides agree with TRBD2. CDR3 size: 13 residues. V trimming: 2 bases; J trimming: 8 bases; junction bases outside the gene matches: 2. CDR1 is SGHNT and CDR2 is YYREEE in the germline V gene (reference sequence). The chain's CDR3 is CASSFKREDEQFF. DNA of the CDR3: TGTGCCAGCAGCTTTAAGCGGGAGGATGAGCAGTTCTTC.

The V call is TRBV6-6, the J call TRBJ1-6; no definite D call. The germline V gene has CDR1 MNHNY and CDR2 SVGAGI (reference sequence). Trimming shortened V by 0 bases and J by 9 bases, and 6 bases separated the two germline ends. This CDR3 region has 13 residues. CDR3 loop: CASSYSKGSPLHF. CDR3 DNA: TGTGCCAGCAGTTACTCGAAGGGTTCACCCCTCCACTTT.

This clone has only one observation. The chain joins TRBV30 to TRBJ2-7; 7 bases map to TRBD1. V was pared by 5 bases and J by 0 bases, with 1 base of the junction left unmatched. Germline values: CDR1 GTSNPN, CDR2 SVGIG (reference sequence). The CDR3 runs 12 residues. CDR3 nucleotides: TGTGCCTGGGGACAGGTCTCCTACGAGCAGTACTTC. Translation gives CAWGQVSYEQYF.

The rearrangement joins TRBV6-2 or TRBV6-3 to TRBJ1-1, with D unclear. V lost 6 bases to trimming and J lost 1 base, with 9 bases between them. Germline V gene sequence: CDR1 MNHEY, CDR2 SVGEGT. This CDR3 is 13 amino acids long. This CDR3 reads CASSLSPNTEAFF. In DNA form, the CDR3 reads TGTGCCAGCAGCCTCTCACCGAACACTGAAGCTTTCTTT.

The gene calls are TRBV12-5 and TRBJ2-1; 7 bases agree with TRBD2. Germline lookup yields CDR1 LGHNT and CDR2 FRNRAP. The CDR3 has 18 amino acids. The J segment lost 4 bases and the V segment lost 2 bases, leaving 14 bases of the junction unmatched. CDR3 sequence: CASGLPPWVGRGYNEQFF. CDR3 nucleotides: TGTGCTAGTGGTTTGCCCCCATGGGTGGGGCGGGGGTACAATGAGCAGTTCTTC.

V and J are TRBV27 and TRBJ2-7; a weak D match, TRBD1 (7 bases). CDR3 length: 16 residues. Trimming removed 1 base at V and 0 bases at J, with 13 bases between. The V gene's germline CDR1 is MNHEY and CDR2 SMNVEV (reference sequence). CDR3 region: CASSLYAGQLSYEQYF. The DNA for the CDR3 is TGTGCCAGCAGTTTATATGCGGGACAGCTCTCCTACGAGCAGTACTTC.

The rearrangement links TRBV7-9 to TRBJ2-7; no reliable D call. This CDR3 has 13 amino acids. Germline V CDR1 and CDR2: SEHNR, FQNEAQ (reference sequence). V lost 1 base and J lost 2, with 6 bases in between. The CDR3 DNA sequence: TGTGCCAGCAGCTTAGTTAACACCTACGAGCAGTACTTC. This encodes CASSLVNTYEQYF.

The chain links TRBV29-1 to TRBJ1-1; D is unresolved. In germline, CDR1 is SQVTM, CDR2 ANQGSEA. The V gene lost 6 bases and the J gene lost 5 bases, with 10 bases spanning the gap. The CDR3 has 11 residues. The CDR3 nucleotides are TGCAGCGTAGGCCCGGGGACTGAAGCTTTCTTT. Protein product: CSVGPGTEAFF.

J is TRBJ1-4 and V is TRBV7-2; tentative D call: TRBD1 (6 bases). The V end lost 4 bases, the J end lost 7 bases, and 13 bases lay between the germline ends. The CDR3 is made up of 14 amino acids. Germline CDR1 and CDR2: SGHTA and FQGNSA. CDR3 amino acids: CASSSGQLSEKLFF. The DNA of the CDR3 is TGTGCCAGCAGCTCCGGACAGTTGAGTGAAAAACTGTTTTTT. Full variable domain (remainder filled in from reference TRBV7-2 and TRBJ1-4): GAGVSQSPSNKVTEKGKDVELRCDPISGHTALYWYRQSLGQGLEFLIYFQGNSAPDKSGLPSDRFSAERTGGSVSTLTIQRTQQEDSAVYLCASSSGQLSEKLFFGSGTQLSVL.

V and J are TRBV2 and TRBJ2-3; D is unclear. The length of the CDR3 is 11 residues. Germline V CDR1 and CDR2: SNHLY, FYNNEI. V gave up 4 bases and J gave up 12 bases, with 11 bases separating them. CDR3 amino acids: CASSVLGLQYF. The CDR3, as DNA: TGTGCCAGCAGTGTTTTGGGTCTCCAGTATTTT.

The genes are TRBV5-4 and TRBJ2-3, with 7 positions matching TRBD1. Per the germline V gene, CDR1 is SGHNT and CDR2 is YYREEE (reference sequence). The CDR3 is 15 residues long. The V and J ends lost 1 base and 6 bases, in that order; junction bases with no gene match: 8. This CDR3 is CASSLTGARRDTQYF. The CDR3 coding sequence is TGTGCCAGCAGCTTGACAGGGGCACGAAGGGATACGCAGTATTTT.

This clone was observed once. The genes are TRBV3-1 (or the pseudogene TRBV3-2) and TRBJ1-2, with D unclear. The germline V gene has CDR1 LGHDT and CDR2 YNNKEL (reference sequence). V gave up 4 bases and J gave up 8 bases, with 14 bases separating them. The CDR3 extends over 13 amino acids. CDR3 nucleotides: TGTGCCAGCAGCCTCTGGGCAGTACAGGGCTACACCTTC. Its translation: CASSLWAVQGYTF.

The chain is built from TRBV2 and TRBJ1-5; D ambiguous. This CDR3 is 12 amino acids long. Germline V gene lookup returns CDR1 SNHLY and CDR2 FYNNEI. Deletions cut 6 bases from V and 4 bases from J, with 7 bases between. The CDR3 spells CASRQENQPQHF. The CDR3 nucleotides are TGTGCCAGCAGGCAGGAGAATCAGCCCCAGCATTTT.

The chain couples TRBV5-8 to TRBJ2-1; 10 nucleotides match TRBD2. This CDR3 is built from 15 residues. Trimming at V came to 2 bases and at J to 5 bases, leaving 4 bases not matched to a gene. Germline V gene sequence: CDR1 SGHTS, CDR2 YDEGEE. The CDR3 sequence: CASSFGTSVNNEQFF. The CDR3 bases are TGTGCCAGCAGCTTCGGGACTAGCGTAAACAATGAGCAGTTCTTC.

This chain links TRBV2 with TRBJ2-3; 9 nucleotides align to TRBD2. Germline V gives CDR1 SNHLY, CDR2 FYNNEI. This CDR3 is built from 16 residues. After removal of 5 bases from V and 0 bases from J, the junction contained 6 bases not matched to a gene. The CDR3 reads CASSIGLASSTDTQYF. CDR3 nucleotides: TGTGCCAGCAGTATAGGACTAGCGAGTAGCACAGATACGCAGTATTTT.

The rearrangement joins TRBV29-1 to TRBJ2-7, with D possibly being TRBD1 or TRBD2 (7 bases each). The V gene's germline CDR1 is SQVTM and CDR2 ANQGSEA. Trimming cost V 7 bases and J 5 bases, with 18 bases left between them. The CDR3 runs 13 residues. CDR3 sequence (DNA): TGCAGCGCCGAACGGCCAGGGGGGGACGAGCAGTACTTC. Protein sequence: CSAERPGGDEQYF.

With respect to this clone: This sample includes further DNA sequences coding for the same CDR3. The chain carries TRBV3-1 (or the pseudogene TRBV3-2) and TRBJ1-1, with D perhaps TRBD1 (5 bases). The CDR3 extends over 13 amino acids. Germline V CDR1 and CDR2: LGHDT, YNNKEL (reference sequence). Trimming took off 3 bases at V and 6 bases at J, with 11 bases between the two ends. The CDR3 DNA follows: TGTGCCAGCAGCCAGCGGGGGAGGCCTGAAGCTTTCTTT. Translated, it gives CASSQRGRPEAFF.

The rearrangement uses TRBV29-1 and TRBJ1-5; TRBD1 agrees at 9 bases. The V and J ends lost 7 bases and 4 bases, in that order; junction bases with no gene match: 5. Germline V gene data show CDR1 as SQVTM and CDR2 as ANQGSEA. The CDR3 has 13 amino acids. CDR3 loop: CSGGQGGNQPQHF. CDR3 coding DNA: TGCAGCGGGGGACAGGGAGGTAATCAGCCCCAGCATTTT.

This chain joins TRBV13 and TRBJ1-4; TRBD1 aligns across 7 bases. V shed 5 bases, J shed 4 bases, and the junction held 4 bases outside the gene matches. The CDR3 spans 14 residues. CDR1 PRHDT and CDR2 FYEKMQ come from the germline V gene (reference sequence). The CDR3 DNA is TGTGCCAGCAGCCTGACAGGGCTTAATGAAAAACTGTTTTTT. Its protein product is CASSLTGLNEKLFF.

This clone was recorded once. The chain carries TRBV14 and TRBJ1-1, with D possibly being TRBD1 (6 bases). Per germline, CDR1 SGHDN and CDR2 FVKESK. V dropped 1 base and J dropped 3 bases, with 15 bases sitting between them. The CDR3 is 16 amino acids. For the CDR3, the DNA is TGTGCCAGCAGCCAAGTCCCTGGGGGCCTCTACACTGAAGCTTTCTTT. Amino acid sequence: CASSQVPGGLYTEAFF. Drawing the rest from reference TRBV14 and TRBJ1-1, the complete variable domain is EAGVTQFPSHSVIEKGQTVTLRCDPISGHDNLYWYRRVMGKEIKFLLHFVKESKQDESGMPNNRFLAERTGGTYSTLKVQPAELEDSGVYFCASSQVPGGLYTEAFFGQGTRLTVV.

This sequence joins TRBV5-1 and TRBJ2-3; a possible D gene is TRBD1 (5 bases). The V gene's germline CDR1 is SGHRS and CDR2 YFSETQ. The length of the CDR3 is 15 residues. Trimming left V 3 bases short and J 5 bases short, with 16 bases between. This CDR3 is CASSWAAGRGDTQYF. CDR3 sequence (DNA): TGCGCCAGCAGCTGGGCGGCAGGGCGAGGAGATACGCAGTATTTT.

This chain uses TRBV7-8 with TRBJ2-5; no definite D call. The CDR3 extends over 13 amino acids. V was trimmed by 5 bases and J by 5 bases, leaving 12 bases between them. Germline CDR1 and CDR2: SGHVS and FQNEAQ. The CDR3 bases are TGTGCCAGCAGCCGAGCCCCGGAGGAGACCCAGTACTTC. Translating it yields CASSRAPEETQYF.

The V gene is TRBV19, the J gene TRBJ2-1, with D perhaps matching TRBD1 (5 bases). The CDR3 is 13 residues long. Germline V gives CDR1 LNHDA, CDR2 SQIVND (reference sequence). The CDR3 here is CATQRQGTNEQFF. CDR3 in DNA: TGTGCTACCCAAAGGCAGGGTACAAATGAGCAGTTCTTC.

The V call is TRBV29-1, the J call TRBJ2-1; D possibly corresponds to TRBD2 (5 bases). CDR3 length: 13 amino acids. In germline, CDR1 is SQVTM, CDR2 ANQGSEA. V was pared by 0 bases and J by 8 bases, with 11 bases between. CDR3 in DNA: TGCAGCGTTGAAGATAGTTCCGGGGATGAGCAGTTCTTC. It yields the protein CSVEDSSGDEQFF.

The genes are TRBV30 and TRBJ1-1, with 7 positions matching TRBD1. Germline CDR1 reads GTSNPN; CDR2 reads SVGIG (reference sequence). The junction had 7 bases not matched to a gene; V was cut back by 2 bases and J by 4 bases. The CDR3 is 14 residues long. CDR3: CAWSKDRRGTEAFF. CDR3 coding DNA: TGTGCCTGGAGTAAGGACAGGAGGGGCACTGAAGCTTTCTTT.